One and the same sample provided the 21 T cell receptor beta chains below, sequenced in a study of T cell responses to AZD1222 COVID-19 vaccine. Libraries were prepared by immunoSEQ multiplex PCR; TCRdb keeps only in-frame clonotypes and omits some of them. Altogether roughly 120,000 clones are present, 85% to 95% being singletons, with the ten largest covering about 3%. Sequences were derived from peripheral blood, sampled on day 0 of AZD1222 vaccination. These TCRs come from an adult in good health.

The rearrangement uses TRBV6-5 and TRBJ1-5; no clear D gene. The CDR3 has 16 amino acids. Germline values: CDR1 MNHEY, CDR2 SVGAGI. Trimming removed 4 bases at V and 0 bases at J, with 13 bases between. In DNA form, the CDR3 reads TGTGCCAGCAGTTCCTCAGAAGCGCATAGCAATCAGCCCCAGCATTTT. Its translation: CASSSSEAHSNQPQHF.

DNA for the CDR3: TGTGCCACAAAGTCCACAGGGGGCGTCACTGAAGCTTTCTTT. Protein product: CATKSTGGVTEAFF. This rearrangement joins TRBV19 to TRBJ1-1; TRBD1 matches 9 bases. Germline CDR1 LNHDA, CDR2 SQIVND (reference sequence). The CDR3 is 14 residues long. Germline trimming cut 10 bases from V and 4 bases from J; bases unmatched to any gene: 10. Looking up the rest from reference TRBV19 and TRBJ1-1 gives the full variable domain: DGGITQSPKYLFRKEGQNVTLSCEQNLNHDAMYWYRQDPGQGLRLIYYSQIVNDFQKGDIAEGYSVSREKKESFPLTVTSAQKNPTAFYLCATKSTGGVTEAFFGQGTRLTVV.

This chain joins TRBV5-6 and TRBJ1-1; maybe TRBD1 (5 bases). The germline V gene has CDR1 SGHDT and CDR2 YYEEEE. The germline V and J ends were trimmed by 0 bases and 5 bases, with 11 bases remaining between them. CDR3 length: 14 residues. The CDR3 sequence is CASSLGGGETEAFF. The CDR3 coding sequence is TGTGCCAGCAGCTTGGGCGGGGGAGAAACTGAAGCTTTCTTT.

The chain joins TRBV11-2 to TRBJ1-1; 9 bases fit TRBD1. Per germline, CDR1 SGHAT and CDR2 FQNNGV. This CDR3 is built from 15 residues. The J segment lost 1 base and the V segment lost 0 bases, leaving 0 bases of the junction unmatched. CDR3 nucleotide sequence: TGTGCCAGCAGCTTAGAGGGACAGGGGAACACTGAAGCTTTCTTT. Its protein product is CASSLEGQGNTEAFF.

This chain links TRBV24-1 with TRBJ2-1; D remains ambiguous. Trimming removed 4 bases from V and 6 bases from J, with 9 bases in between. CDR3 size: 13 residues. Germline values: CDR1 KGHDR, CDR2 SFDVKD. The CDR3 bases are TGTGCCACCAGTGACCCCGGAATCAATGAGCAGTTCTTC. Translated: CATSDPGINEQFF.

The genes are TRBV24-1 and TRBJ2-4; tentatively, D is TRBD1 or TRBD2 (6 bases each). The CDR3 covers 14 residues. V dropped 5 bases and J dropped 5 bases, with 12 bases sitting between them. Germline V lookup: CDR1 KGHDR, CDR2 SFDVKD. The CDR3 DNA is TGTGCCACCAGTGTAGGGGGGCTCGAAAACATTCAGTACTTC. Its protein product is CATSVGGLENIQYF.

CDR3 sequence reads: CASSPGDRDGEAFF. CDR3 coding DNA: TGTGCCAGCTCACCAGGAGACCGGGATGGTGAAGCTTTCTTT. The V and J genes are TRBV18 and TRBJ1-1; D gene ambiguous. V was clipped by 2 bases and J by 7 bases, with 14 bases between them. The germline gives CDR1 KGHSH, CDR2 LQKENI. This CDR3 spans 14 amino acids.

V and J are TRBV6-5 and TRBJ1-1; D not certain. The V gene's germline CDR1 is MNHEY and CDR2 SVGAGI. The germline V and J ends were trimmed by 0 bases and 4 bases, with 9 bases remaining between them. The CDR3 has 14 residues. The CDR3 DNA follows: TGTGCCAGCAGTTACTCCCCTCGAGTCACTGAAGCTTTCTTT. Translation gives CASSYSPRVTEAFF.

The rearrangement links TRBV2 to TRBJ1-2; D ambiguous. Germline loops: CDR1 SNHLY, CDR2 FYNNEI. CDR3 length equals 15 residues. Trimming removed 1 base at V and 4 bases at J, with 13 bases between. CDR3: CASSEGAGAFYGYTF. The CDR3 DNA reads as TGTGCCAGCAGTGAAGGTGCCGGAGCCTTCTATGGCTACACCTTC. The full variable domain, in which reference TRBV2 and TRBJ1-2 provide the parts outside the CDR3, is EPEVTQTPSHQVTQMGQEVILRCVPISNHLYFYWYRQILGQKVEFLVSFYNNEISEKSEIFDDQFSVERPDGSNFTLKIRSTKLEDSAMYFCASSEGAGAFYGYTFGSGTRLTVV.

The chain employs TRBV7-9 and TRBJ2-7, with 7 bases fitting TRBD1. The junction had 4 bases not matched to a gene; V was cut back by 2 bases and J by 3 bases. Germline values: CDR1 SEHNR, CDR2 FQNEAQ (reference sequence). The CDR3 consists of 14 residues. CDR3: CASSLTQGVYEQYF. CDR3 sequence (DNA): TGTGCCAGCAGCTTAACCCAGGGGGTCTACGAGCAGTACTTC.

The chain carries TRBV19 and TRBJ2-6; the D is unclear. V lost 8 bases, J lost 2 bases, and 10 bases lay in between. CDR1 LNHDA and CDR2 SQIVND come from the germline V gene (reference sequence). This CDR3 has 14 residues. The chain's CDR3 is CASARVAGANVLTF. CDR3 DNA sequence: TGTGCCAGTGCCCGGGTAGCTGGGGCCAACGTCCTGACTTTC.

The rearrangement joins TRBV21-1 to TRBJ2-2; the table's TRBD2 call for D was not verified on the DNA. TRBV21-1 is designated a pseudogene. The CDR3 covers 15 residues. As DNA, the CDR3 is TGTGCCACCCCTGGGGGACTAGCGGGAGGAAGGGAGCTGTTTTTT. Its protein is CATPGGLAGGRELFF.

The V and J genes are TRBV6-5 and TRBJ1-3; D gene uncertain. The V end was cut by 6 bases, the J end by 0 bases, with 12 bases between. This CDR3 region has 15 residues. Germline CDR1 reads MNHEY; CDR2 reads SVGAGI. CDR3 in DNA: TGTGCCAGCAGCCCCGACCGAGACTCTGGAAACACCATATATTTT. Encoded protein: CASSPDRDSGNTIYF.

The chain recombines TRBV19 with TRBJ1-1; D ambiguous. Between the trimmed V and J ends, which lost 3 bases and 3 bases, there was a span of 8 bases. This CDR3 contains 13 residues. CDR1 is LNHDA, CDR2 SQIVND, per germline (reference sequence). The CDR3 DNA reads as TGTGCCAGTAGTATTACCCCATACACTGAAGCTTTCTTT. Translation gives CASSITPYTEAFF.

The CDR3 DNA reads TGTGCCAGCAGCAAGGGACGGTCGAACACTGAAGCTTTCTTT. It translates to CASSKGRSNTEAFF. The rearrangement links TRBV5-8 to TRBJ1-1; D is perhaps TRBD1 (5 bases). V was pared by 4 bases and J by 1 base, with 11 bases between. This CDR3 contains 14 residues. CDR1 and CDR2 from the germline V gene are SGHTS and YDEGEE. The variable domain in full, completed from reference TRBV5-8 and TRBJ1-1, reads EAGVTQSPTHLIKTRGQQATLRCSPISGHTSVYWYQQALGLGLQFLLWYDEGEERNRGNFPPRFSGRQFPNYSSELNVNALELEDSALYLCASSKGRSNTEAFFGQGTRLTVV.

The V and J genes are TRBV9 and TRBJ2-1, with 11 bases identical to TRBD1. After removal of 4 bases from V and 9 bases from J, the junction contained 9 bases not matched to a gene. CDR3 size: 15 residues. Per the germline V gene, CDR1 is SGDLS and CDR2 is YYNGEE. In nucleotides, the CDR3 is TGTGCCAGCAGCCCATCCGGGACAGGGGGGACTGAGCAGTTCTTC. Protein product: CASSPSGTGGTEQFF.

The chain has TRBV5-1 and TRBJ1-6; 7 bases are a match to TRBD1. The V gene end was trimmed by 0 bases and the J gene end by 5 bases; junction bases not matched to a gene: 2. This CDR3 spans 15 amino acids. Germline CDR1 is SGHRS and CDR2 is YFSETQ. The CDR3: CASSLETGDNSPLHF. For the CDR3, the DNA is TGCGCCAGCAGCTTGGAAACAGGGGATAATTCACCCCTCCACTTT. The full variable domain, in which reference TRBV5-1 and TRBJ1-6 provide the parts outside the CDR3, is KAGVTQTPRYLIKTRGQQVTLSCSPISGHRSVSWYQQTPGQGLQFLFEYFSETQRNKGNFPGRFSGRQFSNSRSEMNVSTLELGDSALYLCASSLETGDNSPLHFGNGTRLTVT.

The chain couples TRBV28 to TRBJ1-5, with 8 bases lining up with TRBD1. This CDR3 comprises 14 residues. Per the germline V gene, CDR1 is MDHEN and CDR2 is SYDVKM. The junction had 5 bases not matched to a gene; V was cut back by 7 bases and J by 3 bases. This chain's CDR3 is CASKPGQDNQPQHF. The CDR3 DNA sequence: TGTGCCAGCAAACCGGGACAGGACAATCAGCCCCAGCATTTT.

The J gene is TRBJ1-1, the V gene TRBV6-1; D may be TRBD1 (5 bases). The CDR3 spans 14 residues. CDR1 and CDR2 (germline): MNHNS, SASEGT. V lost 3 bases to trimming and J lost 5 bases, with 13 bases between them. The CDR3 DNA reads TGTGCCAGCAGTGACCTCAGGGTCAGTACTGAAGCTTTCTTT. The encoded protein is CASSDLRVSTEAFF.

The chain employs TRBV11-2 and TRBJ2-3; 7 bases align to TRBD2. The CDR3 extends over 18 amino acids. J gave up 4 bases and V 3 bases, and 16 bases lay outside the gene matches. The V gene's germline CDR1 is SGHAT and CDR2 FQNNGV. The CDR3 nucleotides read TGTGCCAGCAGCTTCCCCTGGGGGGGGAGTCGTAGTGCAGATACGCAGTATTTT. This codes for CASSFPWGGSRSADTQYF.

This clone was seen just once. The chain links TRBV2 to TRBJ1-1, with D uncertain. This CDR3 has 14 residues. Germline V gene sequence: CDR1 SNHLY, CDR2 FYNNEI. V was pared by 3 bases and J by 7 bases, with 15 bases between. This chain's CDR3 is CASSEGRTVNEAFF. In DNA, the CDR3 is TGTGCCAGCAGTGAGGGAAGAACGGTCAATGAAGCTTTCTTT.